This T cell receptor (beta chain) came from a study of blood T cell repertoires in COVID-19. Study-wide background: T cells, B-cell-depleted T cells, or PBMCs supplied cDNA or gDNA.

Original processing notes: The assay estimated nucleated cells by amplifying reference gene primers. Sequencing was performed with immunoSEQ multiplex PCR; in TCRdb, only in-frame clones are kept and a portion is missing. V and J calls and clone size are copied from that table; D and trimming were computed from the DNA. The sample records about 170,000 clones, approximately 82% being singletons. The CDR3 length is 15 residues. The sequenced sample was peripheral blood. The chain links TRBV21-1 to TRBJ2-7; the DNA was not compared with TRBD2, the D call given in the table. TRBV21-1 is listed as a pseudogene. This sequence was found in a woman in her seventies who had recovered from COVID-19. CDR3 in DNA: TGTGCCAGCAGCACCCATTCGAGCCGGGGGTACGAGCAGTACTTC. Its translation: CASSTHSSRGYEQYF.